Each of the 5 T cell receptor beta chains below was sequenced from the same sample in a study of identical twins. Using its own MiXCR run on the 5' RACE reads, TCRdb lists one record per CDR3 protein. The profile shows 260,000 or so distinct CDR3 sequences, 6% to 8.5% of them singletons. Separately, the same data were catalogued under a study of yellow fever vaccine responses in identical twins.

Material: CD8+ T cells sorted from blood. The receptors derive from a woman aged 18-35 years in good health.

This clonotype was seen many times. The chain joins TRBV10-3 to TRBJ1-5, with D perhaps matching TRBD1 (5 bases). Germline V gene data show CDR1 as ENHRY and CDR2 as SYGVKD. Trimming removed 0 bases from V and 3 bases from J, with 12 bases in between. CDR3 length equals 16 residues. CDR3 region: CAISESTADYNQPQHF. The CDR3 DNA sequence: TGTGCCATCAGTGAGTCGACAGCAGACTACAATCAGCCCCAGCATTTT.

This clonotype was seen many times. The chain recombines TRBV12-3 or TRBV12-4 with TRBJ2-7; perhaps TRBD2 as D (6 bases). Between the trimmed V and J ends, which lost 3 bases and 7 bases, there was a span of 13 bases. This CDR3 is built from 13 residues. DNA of the CDR3: TGTGCCAGCAGTTTGAGGCAGGCGGGGGAGCAGTACTTC. Translated, it gives CASSLRQAGEQYF.

This chain connects TRBV10-3 to TRBJ2-1; 7 bases line up with TRBD2. Trimming took 10 bases from V and 0 from J; bases not matched to a gene: 9. CDR1 is ENHRY, CDR2 SYGVKD, per germline. The CDR3 has 15 amino acids. Here the CDR3 reads CASRAGEGSYNEQFF. In DNA form, the CDR3 reads TGTGCCAGCCGCGCGGGAGAGGGCTCCTACAATGAGCAGTTCTTC.

The J gene is TRBJ2-1, the V gene TRBV6-1, with 9 bases matching TRBD1. Trimming removed 10 bases from V and 10 bases from J; junction bases left unmatched: 17. The CDR3 runs to 15 residues. CDR1 MNHNS and CDR2 SASEGT come from the germline V gene. The CDR3 is CATSGTGFTPWEQFF. The DNA for the CDR3 is TGTGCCACCTCCGGGACAGGGTTCACCCCGTGGGAGCAGTTCTTC.

The chain couples TRBV6-1 to TRBJ2-1, with TRBD2 matching over 9 bases. Germline-derived CDR1 and CDR2 are MNHNS and SASEGT. V shed 8 bases, J shed 4 bases, and the junction held 9 bases outside the gene matches. The CDR3 is 15 residues long. The chain's CDR3 is CASGRGGGAYNEQFF. CDR3 sequence (DNA): TGTGCCAGCGGCCGTGGCGGGGGGGCTTACAATGAGCAGTTCTTC.